This entry lists 18 T cell receptor beta chains sequenced from one sample in a study of vaccination and CD4 T cells after COVID-19. Documented treatment: 10-day PBMC culture with coronavirus spike peptide pools or control peptides (ViraFEST assay). These receptors lack a known antigen. With the Oncomine TCR Beta short-read assay, DNA from cultured CD4+ T cells was sequenced. Each CDR3 protein is one row after TCRdb ran MiXCR on the PCR reads. In the table there are 20,000 to 25,000 distinct CDR3 sequences, around two thirds of which are singletons. The source was CD4+ T cells from blood, cultured in vitro, collected before SARS-CoV-2 vaccination. The receptors originated from a human donor who received a COVID-19 vaccine.

The table lists this clonotype with a few counts. The V gene is TRBV7-9, the J gene TRBJ1-3; 7 bases are a match to TRBD1. V lost 10 bases, J lost 4 bases, and 19 bases stayed unmatched. CDR1 SEHNR and CDR2 FQNEAQ come from the germline V gene (reference sequence). The CDR3 runs 17 residues. CDR3 region: CATYLMDRRIVGNTIYF. DNA for the CDR3: TGTGCCACCTACCTTATGGACAGGAGGATCGTCGGAAACACCATATATTTT. The full variable domain, in which reference TRBV7-9 and TRBJ1-3 provide the parts outside the CDR3, is DTGVSQNPRHKITKRGQNVTFRCDPISEHNRLYWYRQTLGQGPEFLTYFQNEAQLEKSRLLSDRFSAERPKGSFSTLEIQRTEQGDSAMYLCATYLMDRRIVGNTIYFGEGSWLTVV.

The genes are TRBV6-1 and TRBJ2-1, with TRBD1 matching 9 bases. The CDR3 totals 15 residues. Trimming took 6 bases from V and 3 from J; bases not matched to a gene: 6. Germline CDR1 is MNHNS and CDR2 is SASEGT. CDR3 in DNA: TGTGCCAGCAGCCATGACAGGGGGGGCTACAATGAGCAGTTCTTC. Amino acid sequence: CASSHDRGGYNEQFF.

This chain connects TRBV7-8 to TRBJ2-2; maybe TRBD1 (5 bases). Germline loops: CDR1 SGHVS, CDR2 FQNEAQ. This CDR3 contains 17 residues. V was shortened by 5 bases and J by 6 bases, with 22 bases between the two germline ends. CDR3 in amino acids: CASSPIAGRWYPGELFF. Here the CDR3 DNA reads TGTGCCAGCAGCCCCATTGCAGGGCGGTGGTACCCCGGGGAGCTGTTTTTT.

This rearrangement joins TRBV20-1 to TRBJ2-7, with a tentative D call TRBD1 (6 bases). This CDR3 contains 14 residues. V lost 3 bases to trimming and J lost 3 bases, with 15 bases between them. Germline CDR1 and CDR2: DFQATT and SNEGSKA (reference sequence). This CDR3 is CSASQPGTLYEQYF. For the CDR3, the DNA is TGCAGTGCTAGTCAACCAGGGACACTCTACGAGCAGTACTTC.

V and J are TRBV6-1 and TRBJ1-2; D is possibly TRBD1 (5 bases). V dropped 6 bases and J dropped 8 bases, with 16 bases sitting between them. Germline CDR1 MNHNS, CDR2 SASEGT. This CDR3 contains 13 residues. CDR3 protein: CASSPGTSNGYTF. The DNA for the CDR3 is TGTGCCAGCAGCCCCGGGACCTCGAACGGCTACACCTTC.

The V call is TRBV7-6, the J call TRBJ2-5, with 7 bases lining up with TRBD1. The CDR3 covers 19 residues. V gave up 5 bases and J gave up 0 bases; unmatched junction bases: 18. Per germline, CDR1 SGHVS and CDR2 FNYEAQ. CDR3 DNA sequence: TGTGCCAGCAGCCCGATTACCGGGACAGAGAGCGTTTACCAAGAGACCCAGTACTTC. Amino acid sequence: CASSPITGTESVYQETQYF.

This clonotype occurred a few times. The V and J genes are TRBV19 and TRBJ1-2; no clear D gene. This CDR3 has 12 amino acids. With 5 bases removed from V and 4 bases from J, the gap between germline ends came to 8 bases. Germline lookup yields CDR1 LNHDA and CDR2 SQIVND (reference sequence). This CDR3 is CASSWGTYGYTF. DNA of the CDR3: TGTGCCAGTAGTTGGGGAACCTATGGCTACACCTTC. Drawing the rest from reference TRBV19 and TRBJ1-2, the complete variable domain is DGGITQSPKYLFRKEGQNVTLSCEQNLNHDAMYWYRQDPGQGLRLIYYSQIVNDFQKGDIAEGYSVSREKKESFPLTVTSAQKNPTAFYLCASSWGTYGYTFGSGTRLTVV.

This chain uses TRBV4-2 with TRBJ2-7; 8 bases are a match to TRBD1. The germline CDR1 and CDR2 sequences are LGHNA and YNFKEQ. With 0 bases clipped from V and 7 bases from J, the junction kept 11 bases outside the gene matches. This CDR3 has 16 amino acids. The DNA of the CDR3 is TGTGCCAGCAGCCAAGAAGTCAGGACAGGGAGCGATGAGCAGTACTTC. It codes for CASSQEVRTGSDEQYF.

The chain links TRBV12-5 to TRBJ1-6, with D unclear. Trimming took off 0 bases at V and 4 bases at J, with 7 bases between the two ends. Germline V gene lookup returns CDR1 LGHNT and CDR2 FRNRAP. The CDR3 is 15 amino acids. CDR3 sequence (DNA): TGTGCTAGTGGTTTGGTACGGCAGTATAATTCACCCCTCCACTTT. This translates into CASGLVRQYNSPLHF.

The V gene is TRBV19, the J gene TRBJ2-2; 8 bases match TRBD1. The CDR3 is 18 amino acids. The germline V gene encodes CDR1 LNHDA and CDR2 SQIVND (reference sequence). After removal of 8 bases from V and 0 bases from J, the junction contained 14 bases not matched to a gene. The CDR3 region has the DNA TGTGCCAGTCAGGACAGGGTCAAGTTTAGGGCGAACACCGGGGAGCTGTTTTTT. Its protein is CASQDRVKFRANTGELFF.

This chain uses TRBV24-1 with TRBJ1-5; D is ambiguous. Germline assignment: CDR1 KGHDR and CDR2 SFDVKD. The CDR3 has 14 amino acids. Trimming removed 5 bases at V and 7 bases at J, with 14 bases between. The CDR3 DNA follows: TGTGCCACCAGTGCGGAGGGTTCAGGACAGCCCCAGCATTTT. It translates to CATSAEGSGQPQHF.

The CDR3 DNA follows: TGTGCCAGCAGTGGACGGGGGGGCCAGGTTGGCACAGATACGCAGTATTTT. As protein: CASSGRGGQVGTDTQYF. V is TRBV6-1 and J is TRBJ2-3; the match to TRBD2 covers 8 bases. The CDR3 runs to 17 residues. CDR1 MNHNS and CDR2 SASEGT come from the germline V gene. With V trimmed by 4 bases and J by 1 base, 10 bases remained unmatched.

The chain employs TRBV6-1 and TRBJ2-2; unclear D gene. With 5 bases removed from V and 6 bases from J, the gap between germline ends came to 7 bases. The CDR3 loop spans 12 amino acids. Per the germline V gene, CDR1 is MNHNS and CDR2 is SASEGT. CDR3 bases: TGTGCCAGCAGTCATCGTTCCGGGGAGCTGTTTTTT. Translation gives CASSHRSGELFF.

V is TRBV15 and J is TRBJ2-7, with D tentatively TRBD2 (5 bases). CDR1 is LNHNV, CDR2 YYDKDF, per germline (reference sequence). CDR3 length: 14 residues. V shed 1 base and J shed 0 bases, with 7 bases lying between them. CDR3 in amino acids: CATSRAGSSYEQYF. For the CDR3, the DNA is TGTGCCACCAGCAGAGCGGGGAGCTCCTACGAGCAGTACTTC.

The rearrangement joins TRBV18 to TRBJ2-6, with TRBD1 as a possible D gene (5 bases). The V gene's germline CDR1 is KGHSH and CDR2 LQKENI. V shed 2 bases and J shed 0 bases, with 11 bases lying between them. The CDR3 sequence is 17 residues long. As DNA, the CDR3 is TGTGCCAGCTCACCATCGACAGCTCCCTCTGGGGCCAACGTCCTGACTTTC. Residues: CASSPSTAPSGANVLTF.

The rearrangement joins TRBV15 to TRBJ2-7; TRBD2 aligns across 10 bases. The V and J ends lost 0 bases and 3 bases, in that order; junction bases with no gene match: 2. This CDR3 has 15 residues. Germline assignment: CDR1 LNHNV and CDR2 YYDKDF (reference sequence). CDR3 DNA sequence: TGTGCCACCAGCAGAGATCTAGCGGGGGACTACGAGCAGTACTTC. It codes for CATSRDLAGDYEQYF.

This chain links TRBV6-2 or TRBV6-3 with TRBJ2-1; TRBD2 agrees at 15 bases. CDR1 and CDR2 (germline): MNHEY, SVGEGT. The CDR3 runs 21 residues. J lost 10 bases, V lost 2 bases, and 21 bases had no gene match. The DNA for the CDR3 is TGTGCCAGCAGTTACCTACCACGGACTAGCGGGGGGGCCCTCCGTAGGAAGGAGCAGTTCTTC. Protein sequence: CASSYLPRTSGGALRRKEQFF.

V and J are TRBV12-3 or TRBV12-4 and TRBJ1-2; unclear D gene. Between the trimmed V and J ends, which lost 2 bases and 0 bases, there was a span of 10 bases. This CDR3 comprises 15 residues. CDR3 bases: TGTGCCAGCAGTTTAACTCGGCAGGCTAACTATGGCTACACCTTC. Translated, it gives CASSLTRQANYGYTF.